This T cell receptor (beta chain) was captured by sequencing in a study of OX40 agonist ivuxolimab in advanced cancers. The wider study: Participants, 82.7% male, averaged approximately 60 years of age, ranging from about 23 to 90. Study results and limitations: The study found that CD8+ T cells averaged more expanded clones than CD4+.

The germline CDR1 and CDR2 sequences are MNHEY and SMNVEV (reference sequence). This CDR3 is 13 amino acids long. J was trimmed by 4 bases and V by 5 bases; bases with no gene match: 4. This table comes from immunoSEQ multiplex PCR, and its TCRdb copy is limited to in-frame clones, with some not included. There are about 53,000 clones in the sample; roughly three quarters occur only once, and 2% to 3% lies in the top ten. Concerning this clone itself: What it recognizes is unknown.

With autoimmune disease history or systemic immunosuppression, patients were excluded. This TCR was sampled from an adult with an advanced solid tumor such as melanoma, head and neck, liver or kidney cancer. Specimen: CD4+ or CD8+ T cells sorted from blood, collected in a trial of the OX40 agonist ivuxolimab. V is TRBV27 and J is TRBJ1-2; 7 bases agree with TRBD1. The CDR3 is CASSLRQGYGYTF. The CDR3, as DNA: TGTGCCAGCAGTCTAAGACAGGGCTATGGCTACACCTTC.